The clone carrying this TCR beta chain was counted between two and nine times. Its antigen remains unknown. J lost 4 bases, V lost 3 bases, and 12 bases had no gene match. In germline, CDR1 is DFQATT, CDR2 SNEGSKA (reference sequence). CDR3 length equals 16 residues. These data belong to a study of CD8 T cells in ankylosing spondylitis. Whole-study findings and limits: Blood of patients with ankylosing spondylitis appeared to be characterized by a TCR beta motif of eight highly homologous variants.

Using its own MiXCR run on the 5' RACE reads, TCRdb lists one record per CDR3 protein. This repertoire shows 350,000 or so distinct CDR3 sequences, 7% to 9% found once; its top ten account for roughly 15%. Material: blood, either unsorted or a sorted T cell fraction (not recorded which). This sequence was found in a male donor with ankylosing spondylitis. The chain combines TRBV20-1 with TRBJ2-3; TRBD2 aligns across 8 bases. CDR3 amino acids: CSASKRELILADTQYF. The CDR3 nucleotides are TGCAGTGCTAGTAAGCGGGAGCTCATTTTGGCAGATACGCAGTATTTT.